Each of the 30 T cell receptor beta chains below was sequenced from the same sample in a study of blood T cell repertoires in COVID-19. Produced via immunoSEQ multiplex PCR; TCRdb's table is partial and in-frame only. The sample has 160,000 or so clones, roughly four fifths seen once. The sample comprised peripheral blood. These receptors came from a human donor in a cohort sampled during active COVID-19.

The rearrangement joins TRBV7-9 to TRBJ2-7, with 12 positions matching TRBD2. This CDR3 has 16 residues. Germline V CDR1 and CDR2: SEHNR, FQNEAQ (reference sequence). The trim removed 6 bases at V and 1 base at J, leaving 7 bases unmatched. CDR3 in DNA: TGTGCCAGCAGTCCTAGGACTAGCGGGAAGTCCTACGAGCAGTACTTC. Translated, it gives CASSPRTSGKSYEQYF.

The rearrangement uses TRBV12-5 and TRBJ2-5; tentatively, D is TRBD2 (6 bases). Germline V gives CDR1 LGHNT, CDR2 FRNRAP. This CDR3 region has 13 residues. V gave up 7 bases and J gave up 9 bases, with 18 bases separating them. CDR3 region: CASELGATRAQYF. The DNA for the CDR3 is TGTGCTAGTGAATTAGGGGCGACTAGGGCCCAGTACTTC.

The CDR3 nucleotides read TGTGCCAGCAGCCCCACGTTGATCGGGGGCACTGAAGCTTTCTTT. The encoded protein is CASSPTLIGGTEAFF. The V gene is TRBV3-1 (or the pseudogene TRBV3-2), the J gene TRBJ1-1; maybe TRBD1 (5 bases). Trimming pared 4 bases from V and 4 bases from J, leaving 16 bases between. Germline-derived CDR1 and CDR2 are LGHDT and YNNKEL (reference sequence). The length of the CDR3 is 15 residues.

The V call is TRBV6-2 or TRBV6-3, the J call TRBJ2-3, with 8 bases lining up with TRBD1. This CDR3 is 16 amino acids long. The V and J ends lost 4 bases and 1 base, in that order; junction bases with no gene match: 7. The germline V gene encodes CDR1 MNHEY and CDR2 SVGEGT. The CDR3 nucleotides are TGTGCCAGCAGTTCGCTACAGGGGGTAGGCACAGATACGCAGTATTTT. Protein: CASSSLQGVGTDTQYF.

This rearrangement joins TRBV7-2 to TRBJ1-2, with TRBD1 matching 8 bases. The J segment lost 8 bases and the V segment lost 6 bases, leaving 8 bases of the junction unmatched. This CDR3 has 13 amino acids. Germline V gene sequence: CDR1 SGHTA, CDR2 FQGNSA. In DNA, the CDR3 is TGTGCCAGCAGTCTGACAGGGGCGAGGGGCTACACCTTC. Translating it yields CASSLTGARGYTF.

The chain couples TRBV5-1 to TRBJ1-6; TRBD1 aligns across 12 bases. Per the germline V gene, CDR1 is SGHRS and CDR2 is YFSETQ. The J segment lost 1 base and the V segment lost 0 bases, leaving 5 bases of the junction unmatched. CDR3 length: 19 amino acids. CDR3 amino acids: CASSLAGGQGASYNSPLHF. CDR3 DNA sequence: TGCGCCAGCAGCTTGGCGGGGGGACAGGGGGCATCCTATAATTCACCCCTCCACTTT.

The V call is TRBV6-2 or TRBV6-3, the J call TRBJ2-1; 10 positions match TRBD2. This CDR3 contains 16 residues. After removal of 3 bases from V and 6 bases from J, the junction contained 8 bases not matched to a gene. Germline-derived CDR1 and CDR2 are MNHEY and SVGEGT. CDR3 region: CASSYTGLAFSNEQFF. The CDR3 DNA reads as TGTGCCAGCAGTTATACGGGACTAGCGTTTTCCAATGAGCAGTTCTTC.

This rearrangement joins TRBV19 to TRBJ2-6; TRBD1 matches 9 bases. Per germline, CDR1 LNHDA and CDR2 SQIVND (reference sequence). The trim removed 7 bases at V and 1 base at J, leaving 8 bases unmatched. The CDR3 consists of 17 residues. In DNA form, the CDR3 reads TGTGCCAGTATCCCGGGACAGGGAGGTTCTGGGGCCAACGTCCTGACTTTC. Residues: CASIPGQGGSGANVLTF.

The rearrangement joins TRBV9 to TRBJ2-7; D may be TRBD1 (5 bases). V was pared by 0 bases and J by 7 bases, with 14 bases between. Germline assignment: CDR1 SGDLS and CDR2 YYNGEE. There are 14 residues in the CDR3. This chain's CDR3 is CASSVGQGSEEQYF. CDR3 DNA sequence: TGTGCCAGCAGCGTAGGCCAGGGCAGCGAAGAGCAGTACTTC.

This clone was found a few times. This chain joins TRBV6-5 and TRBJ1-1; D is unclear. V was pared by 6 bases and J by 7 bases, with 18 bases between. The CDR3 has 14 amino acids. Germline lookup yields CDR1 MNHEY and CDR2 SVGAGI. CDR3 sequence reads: CASSPRPGSGEAFF. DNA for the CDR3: TGTGCCAGCAGCCCCCGTCCGGGCAGCGGTGAAGCTTTCTTT.

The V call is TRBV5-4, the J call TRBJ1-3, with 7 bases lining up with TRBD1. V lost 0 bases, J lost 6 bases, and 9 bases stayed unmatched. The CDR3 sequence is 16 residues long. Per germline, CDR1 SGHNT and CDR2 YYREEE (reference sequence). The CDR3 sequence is CASSLAGTDTVNTIYF. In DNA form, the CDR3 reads TGTGCCAGCAGCTTGGCGGGGACAGATACCGTAAACACCATATATTTT.

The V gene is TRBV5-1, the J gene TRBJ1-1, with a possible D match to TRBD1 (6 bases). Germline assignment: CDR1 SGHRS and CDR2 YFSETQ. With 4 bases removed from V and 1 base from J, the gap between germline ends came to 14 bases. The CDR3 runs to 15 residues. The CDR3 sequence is CASSDQTGPNTEAFF. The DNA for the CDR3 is TGCGCCAGCAGCGACCAGACAGGTCCGAACACTGAAGCTTTCTTT. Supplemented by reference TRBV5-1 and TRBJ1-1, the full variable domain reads KAGVTQTPRYLIKTRGQQVTLSCSPISGHRSVSWYQQTPGQGLQFLFEYFSETQRNKGNFPGRFSGRQFSNSRSEMNVSTLELGDSALYLCASSDQTGPNTEAFFGQGTRLTVV.

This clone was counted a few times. The CDR3 loop reads CASSSPDRPNYGYTF. The CDR3 region has the DNA TGTGCCAGCAGTAGCCCTGACAGGCCCAACTATGGCTACACCTTC. This chain connects TRBV6-2 or TRBV6-3 to TRBJ1-2, with a tentative D call TRBD1 (6 bases). V gave up 5 bases and J gave up 2 bases, with 15 bases separating them. The germline V gene has CDR1 MNHEY and CDR2 SVGEGT. This CDR3 has 15 amino acids.

CDR3 loop: CASSPGGGGNTEAFF. In nucleotides, the CDR3 is TGTGCCAGCAGCCCGGGGGGTGGCGGGAACACTGAAGCTTTCTTT. V usage is TRBV7-9 and J usage is TRBJ1-1; possibly TRBD1 for D (5 bases). The CDR3 totals 15 residues. With 5 bases removed from V and 1 base from J, the gap between germline ends came to 14 bases. CDR1 and CDR2 from the germline V gene are SEHNR and FQNEAQ (reference sequence).

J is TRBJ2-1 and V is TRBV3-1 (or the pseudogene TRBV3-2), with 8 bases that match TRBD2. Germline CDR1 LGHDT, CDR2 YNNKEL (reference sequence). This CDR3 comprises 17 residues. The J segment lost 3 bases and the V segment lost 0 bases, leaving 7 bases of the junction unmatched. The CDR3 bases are TGTGCCAGCAGCCAAGAGAACGGGGGGGCCGGCTACAATGAGCAGTTCTTC. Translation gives CASSQENGGAGYNEQFF.

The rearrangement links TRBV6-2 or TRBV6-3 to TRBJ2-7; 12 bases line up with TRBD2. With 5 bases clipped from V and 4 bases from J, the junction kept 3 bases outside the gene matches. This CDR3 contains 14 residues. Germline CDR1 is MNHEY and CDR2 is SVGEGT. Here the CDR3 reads CASSNGLAGYEQYF. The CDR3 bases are TGTGCCAGCAGTAACGGACTAGCGGGGTACGAGCAGTACTTC.

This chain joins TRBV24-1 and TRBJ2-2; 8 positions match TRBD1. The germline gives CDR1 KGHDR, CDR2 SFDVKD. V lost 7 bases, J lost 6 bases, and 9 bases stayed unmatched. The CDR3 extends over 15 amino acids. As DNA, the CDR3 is TGTGCCACCAGCAAAGGACAGGGCGAACCCGGGGAGCTGTTTTTT. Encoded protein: CATSKGQGEPGELFF.

Here the CDR3 DNA reads TGTGCCAGCAGTGAGGAGCGGTCTCAGCCCCAGCATTTT. Translating gives CASSEERSQPQHF. J is TRBJ1-5 and V is TRBV2; D uncertain. The CDR3 is made up of 13 amino acids. V was shortened by 3 bases and J by 6 bases, with 9 bases between the two germline ends. CDR1 and CDR2 (germline): SNHLY, FYNNEI.

This chain's CDR3 is CASSSPPGTYEQYF. The CDR3 DNA reads as TGTGCCAGCAGTTCACCTCCGGGAACCTACGAGCAGTACTTC. The chain joins TRBV28 to TRBJ2-7, with a tentative D call TRBD2 (5 bases). The CDR3 contains 14 residues. Trimming left V 4 bases short and J 2 bases short, with 12 bases between. Germline CDR1 is MDHEN and CDR2 is SYDVKM.

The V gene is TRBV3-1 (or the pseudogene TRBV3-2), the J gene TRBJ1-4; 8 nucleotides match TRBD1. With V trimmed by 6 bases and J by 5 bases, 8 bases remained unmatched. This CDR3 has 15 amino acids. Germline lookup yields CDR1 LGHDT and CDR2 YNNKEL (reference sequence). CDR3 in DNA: TGTGCCAGCAGGCCCACAGGGGGAGAGAATGAAAAACTGTTTTTT. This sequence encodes CASRPTGGENEKLFF.

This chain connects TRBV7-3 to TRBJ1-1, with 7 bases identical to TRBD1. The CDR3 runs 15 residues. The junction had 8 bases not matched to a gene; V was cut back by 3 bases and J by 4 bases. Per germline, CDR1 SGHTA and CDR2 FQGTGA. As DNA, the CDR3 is TGTGCCAGCAGCTTCTCCTCAGGGGGAGGCACTGAAGCTTTCTTT. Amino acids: CASSFSSGGGTEAFF.

As DNA, the CDR3 is TGTGCCAGCAGCTTTCGCACCGGGGAGCTGTTTTTT. This gives the protein CASSFRTGELFF. The rearrangement uses TRBV7-2 and TRBJ2-2; D is uncertain. V was trimmed by 3 bases and J by 4 bases, leaving 3 bases between them. The CDR3 is made up of 12 amino acids. CDR1 and CDR2 (germline): SGHTA, FQGNSA.

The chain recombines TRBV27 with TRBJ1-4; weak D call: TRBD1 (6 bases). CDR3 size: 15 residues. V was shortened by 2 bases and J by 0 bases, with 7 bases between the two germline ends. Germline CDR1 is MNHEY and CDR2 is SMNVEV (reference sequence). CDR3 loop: CASSLRTATNEKLFF. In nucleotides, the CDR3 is TGTGCCAGCAGTTTAAGGACAGCAACTAATGAAAAACTGTTTTTT.

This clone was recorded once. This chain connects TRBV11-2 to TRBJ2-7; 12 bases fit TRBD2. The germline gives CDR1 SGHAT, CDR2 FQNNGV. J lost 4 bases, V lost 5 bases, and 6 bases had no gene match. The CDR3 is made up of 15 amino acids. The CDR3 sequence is CASSPRTSGDYEQYF. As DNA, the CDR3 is TGTGCCAGCAGCCCAAGGACTAGCGGGGATTACGAGCAGTACTTC.

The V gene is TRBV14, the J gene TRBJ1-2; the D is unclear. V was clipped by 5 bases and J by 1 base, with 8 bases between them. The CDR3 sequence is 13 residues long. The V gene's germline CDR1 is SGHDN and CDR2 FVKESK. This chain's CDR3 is CASSAQINYGYTF. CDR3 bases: TGTGCCAGCAGCGCACAGATTAACTATGGCTACACCTTC.

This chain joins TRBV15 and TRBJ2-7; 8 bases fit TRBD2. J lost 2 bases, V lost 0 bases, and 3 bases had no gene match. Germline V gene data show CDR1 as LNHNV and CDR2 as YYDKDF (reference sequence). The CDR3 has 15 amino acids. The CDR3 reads CATSRDDGGAYEQYF. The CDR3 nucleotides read TGTGCCACCAGCAGAGATGACGGGGGGGCCTACGAGCAGTACTTC.

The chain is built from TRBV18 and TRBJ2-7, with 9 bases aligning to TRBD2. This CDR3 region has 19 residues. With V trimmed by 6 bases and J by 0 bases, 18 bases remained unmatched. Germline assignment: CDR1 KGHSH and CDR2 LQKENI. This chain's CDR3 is CASSPGGLGTSGFSYEQYF. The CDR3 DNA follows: TGTGCCAGCTCTCCCGGGGGACTTGGTACTAGCGGGTTCTCCTACGAGCAGTACTTC. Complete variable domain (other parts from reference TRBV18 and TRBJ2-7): NAGVMQNPRHLVRRRGQEARLRCSPMKGHSHVYWYRQLPEEGLKFMVYLQKENIIDESGMPKERFSAEFPKEGPSILRIQQVVRGDSAAYFCASSPGGLGTSGFSYEQYFGPGTRLTVT.

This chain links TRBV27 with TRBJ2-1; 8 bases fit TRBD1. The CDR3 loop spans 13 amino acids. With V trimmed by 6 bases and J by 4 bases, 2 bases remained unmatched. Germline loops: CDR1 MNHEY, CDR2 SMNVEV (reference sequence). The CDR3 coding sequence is TGTGCCAGCAGGAACAGGGGGTACAATGAGCAGTTCTTC. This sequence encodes CASRNRGYNEQFF.

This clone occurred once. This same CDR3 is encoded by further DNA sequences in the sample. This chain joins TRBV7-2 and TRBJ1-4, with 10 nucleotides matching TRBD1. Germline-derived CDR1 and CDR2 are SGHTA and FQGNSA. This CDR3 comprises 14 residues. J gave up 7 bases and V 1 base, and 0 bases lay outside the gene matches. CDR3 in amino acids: CASSLGTGGEKLFF. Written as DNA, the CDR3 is TGTGCCAGCAGCTTAGGGACAGGGGGTGAAAAACTGTTTTTT.

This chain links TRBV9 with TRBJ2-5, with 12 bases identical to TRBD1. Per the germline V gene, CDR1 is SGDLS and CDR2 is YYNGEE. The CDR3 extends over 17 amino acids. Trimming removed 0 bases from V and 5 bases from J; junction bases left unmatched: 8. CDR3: CASSVEEWDRGLETQYF. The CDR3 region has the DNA TGTGCCAGCAGCGTAGAAGAATGGGACAGGGGGCTTGAGACCCAGTACTTC.